One and the same sample provided the 20 T cell receptor beta chains below, sequenced in a study of OX40 agonist ivuxolimab in advanced cancers. TCRdb's copy holds only in-frame clones and misses some; the assay was immunoSEQ multiplex PCR. The table has roughly 70,000 clones, roughly 80% seen once; the top ten hold 1.1%. This specimen consisted of CD4+ or CD8+ T cells sorted from blood, obtained in a trial of the OX40 agonist ivuxolimab. All receptors come from an adult with an advanced solid tumor such as melanoma, head and neck, liver or kidney cancer.

V is TRBV6-5 and J is TRBJ2-7, with 8 bases that match TRBD1. This CDR3 is 14 amino acids long. Germline CDR1 and CDR2: MNHEY and SVGAGI. With V trimmed by 6 bases and J by 2 bases, 6 bases remained unmatched. CDR3 nucleotides: TGTGCCAGCAGAAGACAGGGGATGACCTACGAGCAGTACTTC. It specifies CASRRQGMTYEQYF.

CDR3 DNA sequence: TGTGCCAGCAGTGAATACACGGGGGCAGAGACCCAGTACTTC. Translated: CASSEYTGAETQYF. This chain connects TRBV25-1 to TRBJ2-5; D possibly uses TRBD1 or TRBD2 (6 bases each). Germline V CDR1 and CDR2: MGHDK, SYGVNS. The CDR3 extends over 14 amino acids. Trimming stripped 0 bases from V and 4 bases from J, with 9 bases between.

The V and J genes are TRBV11-2 and TRBJ2-6; TRBD1 or TRBD2 may be the D gene (5 bases each). The V gene lost 2 bases and the J gene lost 2 bases, with 7 bases spanning the gap. This CDR3 contains 15 residues. Germline CDR1 SGHAT, CDR2 FQNNGV. CDR3 sequence (DNA): TGTGCCAGCAGCTTACAGGGAGCTGGGGCCAACGTCCTGACTTTC. Translating gives CASSLQGAGANVLTF.

The chain has TRBV9 and TRBJ2-1; 7 bases fit TRBD2. J gave up 4 bases and V 3 bases, and 7 bases lay outside the gene matches. Germline values: CDR1 SGDLS, CDR2 YYNGEE. This CDR3 contains 15 residues. This CDR3 is CASSEGAGLYNEQFF. Here the CDR3 DNA reads TGTGCCAGCAGCGAGGGAGCGGGGCTTTACAATGAGCAGTTCTTC.

The V call is TRBV10-3, the J call TRBJ2-3; no firm D call. Looked up from germline, CDR1 is ENHRY and CDR2 is SYGVKD. This CDR3 has 13 amino acids. V lost 4 bases, J lost 4 bases, and 9 bases lay in between. This CDR3 is CAISVTQADTQYF. The CDR3 bases are TGTGCCATCAGTGTGACCCAAGCAGATACGCAGTATTTT.

This rearrangement joins TRBV9 to TRBJ1-6, with unresolved D. V lost 0 bases and J lost 8, with 9 bases in between. CDR1 and CDR2 from the germline V gene are SGDLS and YYNGEE. The CDR3 has 14 amino acids. The CDR3 reads CASSVAGVDSPLHF. DNA for the CDR3: TGTGCCAGCAGCGTAGCTGGGGTGGATTCACCCCTCCACTTT. The variable domain in full, with the rest retrieved from reference TRBV9 and TRBJ1-6, is DSGVTQTPKHLITATGQRVTLRCSPRSGDLSVYWYQQSLDQGLQFLIQYYNGEERAKGNILERFSAQQFPDLHSELNLSSLELGDSALYFCASSVAGVDSPLHFGNGTRLTVT.

The V and J genes are TRBV14 and TRBJ1-2; TRBD1 matches 9 bases. The CDR3 loop spans 15 amino acids. CDR1 SGHDN and CDR2 FVKESK come from the germline V gene. The ends lost 4 bases at V and 7 bases at J; junction bases unmatched: 10. The CDR3 reads CASSRSSQGASGYTF. Here the CDR3 DNA reads TGTGCCAGCAGCCGGTCCTCACAGGGGGCGTCTGGCTACACCTTC.

This chain links TRBV5-8 with TRBJ1-4, with D maybe TRBD1 (6 bases). Trimming cost V 4 bases and J 1 base, with 11 bases left between them. Germline CDR1 is SGHTS and CDR2 is YDEGEE. The CDR3 runs to 15 residues. The CDR3: CASSPQGGTNEKLFF. DNA for the CDR3: TGTGCCAGCAGCCCACAGGGAGGAACTAATGAAAAACTGTTTTTT.

The V gene is TRBV19, the J gene TRBJ2-5, with TRBD2 matching 12 bases. The CDR3 sequence is 15 residues long. Trimming at V came to 2 bases and at J to 5 bases, leaving 3 bases not matched to a gene. Germline V lookup: CDR1 LNHDA, CDR2 SQIVND (reference sequence). In DNA form, the CDR3 reads TGTGCCAGTAGTATACTAGCGGGGGGGCAGGAGACCCAGTACTTC. Translated, it gives CASSILAGGQETQYF.

The chain employs TRBV7-2 and TRBJ2-1; 11 nucleotides line up with TRBD2. Germline V lookup: CDR1 SGHTA, CDR2 FQGNSA. The trim removed 1 base at V and 9 bases at J, leaving 17 bases unmatched. CDR3 length: 19 amino acids. For the CDR3, the DNA is TGTGCCAGCAGCTTAGGTCCCAGGACTAGCGGGCGGGCTGTTCGTGAGCAGTTCTTC. Translating it yields CASSLGPRTSGRAVREQFF.

This clone was picked up a small number of times. V usage is TRBV5-4 and J usage is TRBJ2-7, with 9 positions matching TRBD1. The CDR3 sequence is 14 residues long. In germline, CDR1 is SGHNT, CDR2 YYREEE (reference sequence). V dropped 2 bases and J dropped 5; count of bases not matched to a gene: 5. The CDR3 reads CASSFDRGTDEQYF. CDR3 sequence (DNA): TGTGCCAGCAGCTTCGACAGGGGGACCGACGAGCAGTACTTC.

The chain joins TRBV5-4 to TRBJ1-2; D unclear. Trimming took off 4 bases at V and 6 bases at J, with 22 bases between the two ends. Germline-derived CDR1 and CDR2 are SGHNT and YYREEE (reference sequence). This CDR3 is 16 amino acids long. CDR3 loop: CASSPDIGRAGDGYTF. CDR3 nucleotides: TGTGCCAGCAGCCCAGATATAGGTCGCGCCGGCGATGGCTACACCTTC.

V is TRBV11-3 and J is TRBJ2-3; 12 positions agree with TRBD2. Unmatched junction bases numbered 1, after V lost 1 base and J lost 2 bases. CDR3 size: 16 residues. From germline, CDR1 is SGHNT and CDR2 YENEEA. In DNA form, the CDR3 reads TGTGCCAGCAGCTTAGGACTAGCGGGGGCCACAGATACGCAGTATTTT. Protein: CASSLGLAGATDTQYF.

The chain recombines TRBV25-1 with TRBJ2-7, with 9 bases identical to TRBD1. This CDR3 has 14 residues. CDR1 MGHDK and CDR2 SYGVNS come from the germline V gene. Unmatched junction bases numbered 4, after V lost 5 bases and J lost 2 bases. This CDR3 is CASSSRTGAYEQYF. The CDR3 nucleotides are TGTGCCAGCAGTTCCAGGACAGGGGCCTACGAGCAGTACTTC.

The chain couples TRBV5-8 to TRBJ1-3; D possibly corresponds to TRBD1 (6 bases). V dropped 4 bases and J dropped 6 bases, with 17 bases sitting between them. Germline values: CDR1 SGHTS, CDR2 YDEGEE. The CDR3 covers 15 residues. The CDR3 nucleotides read TGTGCCAGCAGCCTCGGACAGTTCGGGGTAAACACCATATATTTT. This encodes CASSLGQFGVNTIYF.

V usage is TRBV10-1 and J usage is TRBJ2-5; D is unresolved. The CDR3 loop spans 12 amino acids. V was pared by 3 bases and J by 4 bases, with 6 bases between. CDR1 is WNHNN and CDR2 is SYGVQD in the germline V gene (reference sequence). CDR3 loop: CASSDRPETQYF. DNA of the CDR3: TGCGCCAGCAGTGACAGGCCAGAGACCCAGTACTTC.

V gene TRBV5-6 combines with J gene TRBJ1-5, with TRBD1 matching over 7 bases. There are 15 residues in the CDR3. V trimming: 2 bases; J trimming: 3 bases; junction bases outside the gene matches: 5. Germline CDR1 is SGHDT and CDR2 is YYEEEE. The DNA of the CDR3 is TGTGCCAGCAGCTTAGGGACAGTCCCCAATCAGCCCCAGCATTTT. As protein: CASSLGTVPNQPQHF. Looking up the rest from reference TRBV5-6 and TRBJ1-5 gives the full variable domain: DAGVTQSPTHLIKTRGQQVTLRCSPKSGHDTVSWYQQALGQGPQFIFQYYEEEERQRGNFPDRFSGHQFPNYSSELNVNALLLGDSALYLCASSLGTVPNQPQHFGDGTRLSIL.

This clone occurred a few times. The chain uses TRBV7-2 and TRBJ2-7, with D hard to call. The germline V and J ends were trimmed by 0 bases and 3 bases, with 3 bases remaining between them. The length of the CDR3 is 12 residues. Germline V CDR1 and CDR2: SGHTA, FQGNSA. CDR3 in DNA: TGTGCCAGCAGCTTAGCTCTCTACGAGCAGTACTTC. It is translated as CASSLALYEQYF.

This clone was counted between two and nine times. V and J are TRBV9 and TRBJ1-3, with D possibly TRBD1 on 6 matching bases. This CDR3 spans 15 amino acids. Germline V gene sequence: CDR1 SGDLS, CDR2 YYNGEE. Between the trimmed V and J ends, which lost 4 bases and 0 bases, there was a span of 11 bases. The CDR3 is CASSPTQGSGNTIYF. Here the CDR3 DNA reads TGTGCCAGCAGCCCTACACAGGGCTCTGGAAACACCATATATTTT.

This chain connects TRBV15 to TRBJ1-4; a weak D match, TRBD1 (5 bases). The germline CDR1 and CDR2 sequences are LNHNV and YYDKDF (reference sequence). This CDR3 comprises 15 residues. V lost 1 base and J 3 bases, leaving 9 bases between the germline ends. As DNA, the CDR3 is TGTGCCACCAGCAGAGGTCCAGGGCCTAATGAAAAACTGTTTTTT. Its translation: CATSRGPGPNEKLFF.